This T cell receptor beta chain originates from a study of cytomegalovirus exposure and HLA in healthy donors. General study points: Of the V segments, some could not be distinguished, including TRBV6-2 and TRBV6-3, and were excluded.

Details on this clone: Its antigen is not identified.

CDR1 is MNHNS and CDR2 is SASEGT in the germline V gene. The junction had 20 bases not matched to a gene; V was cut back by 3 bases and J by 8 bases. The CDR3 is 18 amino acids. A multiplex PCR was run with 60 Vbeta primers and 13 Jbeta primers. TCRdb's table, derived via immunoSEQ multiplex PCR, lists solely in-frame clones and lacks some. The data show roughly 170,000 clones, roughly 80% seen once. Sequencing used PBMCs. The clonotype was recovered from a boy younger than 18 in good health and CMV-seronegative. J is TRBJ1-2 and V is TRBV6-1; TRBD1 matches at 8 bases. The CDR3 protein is CASSDAGTGFNLVEGYTF. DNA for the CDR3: TGTGCCAGCAGTGACGCGGGGACAGGATTTAATCTTGTGGAGGGCTACACCTTC.